This T cell receptor (beta chain) stems from a study of T cells in Graves' hyperthyroidism and ophthalmopathy (dated by TCRdb to about 2019). For the wider study: Peripheral blood samples were taken at the time of initial diagnosis, prior to any treatment. TCR V-J signatures able to tell the groups apart were searched for in a discovery cohort of 95 to 100 patients, of whom roughly 42 had Graves' ophthalmopathy and roughly 57 had stable Graves' hyperthyroidism. Prospective prediction of ophthalmopathy was tested in an independent validation cohort of about 19 hyperthyroidism patients and around 16 patients who later progressed to ophthalmopathy. The approximately 97 discovery patients were randomly divided into training and test sets at a 7:3 ratio. In roughly six Graves' hyperthyroidism patients, the study also compared T-cell repertoires from thyroid tissue with T-cell repertoires from blood. Once sampling was done, hyperthyroidism patients were given methimazole at a starting dose of 30 mg daily, whereas ophthalmopathy patients were given high-dose intravenous methylprednisolone. The paper reports TCR Vbeta CDR3 sequencing of over 130 peripheral blood samples: 43 ophthalmopathy, fewer than 80 hyperthyroidism and around 17 progressor patients. Broader findings and caveats from the paper: Most expanded thyroid clonotypes (frequency above 0.001) were also found in blood, which suggests that blood repertoires may mirror thyroid immune responses. In validation, progression to ophthalmopathy was predicted by the model with approximately 67% sensitivity and roughly 72% specificity, a median of 6.5 months before onset. No statistical method was used to fix the sample size in advance, and group allocation was not hidden from the investigators. Ophthalmopathy was separated from stable hyperthyroidism by a 13 V-J signature model, with approximately 85% sensitivity and 81% to 82% specificity obtained in cross-validation and 80%/75% obtained in testing.

Ten or more counts support this clonotype. Its target antigen remains unknown. No qualities accompany the bases; no much larger clone lies one base away. V ends up 4 bases short and J 3 bases short, with an unmatched junction base count of 9. The CDR3 numbers 15 residues from cysteine through phenylalanine. CDR3 DNA is the only sequence kept; it has 45 bases, read in frame from the first base. Hyperthyroidism patients were newly diagnosed, with disease duration under 2 months, and aged 18 to 65 years. Exclusion was applied to patients with uncontrolled infections, other autoimmune diseases, pregnancy or lactation. Diagnoses were established on the basis of clinical symptoms, serum thyroxine and TRAb, thyroid ultrasound, and orbital computed tomography. Blood from progressor patients was drawn when they were first diagnosed with hyperthyroidism, before any ophthalmopathy symptoms appeared. Ficoll-Paque density gradient centrifugation was used to isolate PBMCs from under 11 ml of fresh peripheral blood. Progressor patients were defined as those initially diagnosed with Graves' hyperthyroidism in whom ophthalmopathy developed during follow-up. Total RNA was extracted using Trizol reagent, and RNA quality was assessed on an Agilent 2100 Bioanalyzer.

The TCR beta CDR3 regions were amplified from the RNA transcripts. A first-round RT-PCR of the TCR CDR3 used the HTBI primer set with the Qiagen OneStep RT-PCR kit. Libraries were constructed in a second round of multiplex PCR, after which size selection and purification were performed. Libraries were sequenced paired-end with 100 bp reads on an Illumina HiSeq2000. As for how the authors treated the data: SOAPnuke was used to process the raw data, with reads discarded if the reads contained adapters or uncalled bases, had a mean Phred below 15, or lacked an exact constant-primer or identifier match. High-quality paired reads were merged with COPE v1.2.5, and unique nucleotide sequences were defined as clonotypes. MiTCR v1.1 was used to align the clonotypes against IMGT TRBV, TRBD and TRBJ reference segments. Only V-J combinations with frequency above 0.0001, covering roughly 99% of repertoires, were analysed. A TCS score was defined as the ratio between F50 (clonal expansion) and ExV (chaos), using BLOSUM62-based TCRdist between CDR3 peptides within each V-J. Welch's t-statistics and random forest reduced approximately 520 V-J features to roughly 13, which were used in a naive Bayes classifier (R e1071). TCRdb took the public reads, trimmed them with fastp at Q25, ran MiXCR for clone calling and kept in-frame beta chains. Every distinct CDR3 protein forms one entry, paired with its most common genes and DNA. TCRdb's processing, not the authors' own work, is the source of the V and J calls. Counted in this sample were about 290,000 distinct CDR3 sequences; 12% to 15% of them appeared once. The top ten clonotypes cover around 30% of the sample.

Sequencing was carried out using blood. The chain is encoded by TRBV12-3 or TRBV12-4 joined to TRBJ2-7; 7 central bases correspond to TRBD1. The TCR comes from a woman aged 45-65 years with Graves' hyperthyroidism that later progressed to Graves' ophthalmopathy. The CDR3 loop reads CASSSTGPMGYEQYF. DNA sequence: TGTGCCAGCAGTTCGACAGGGCCGATGGGCTACGAGCAGTACTTC.